This is a list of T cell receptor beta chains from one sample in a study of human T cells and chemical hapten exposure. TCRdb independently ran MiXCR on the RACE reads; one entry per CDR3 protein. The data hold some 300,000 distinct CDR3 sequences, with approximately 5% observed a single time. The starting material was whole blood, obtained in connection with sensitization to the hapten diphenylcyclopropenone (DPC). The receptor set was obtained from a woman between 18 and 29 years old with alopecia areata. Some clones in this sample may be carry-over from other donors' samples. The CDR3 runs from the conserved cysteine through the conserved F or W. The D gene is left open where the match is weak. Part of the rows lack a size; the others show once, few, many or a class for expanded clones.

few	TRBV7-2	TRBJ1-4	15	.	CASSLEQGINEKLFF	TGTGCCAGCAGCTTAGAACAGGGTATAAATGAAAAACTGTTTTTT
.	TRBV5-4	TRBJ2-1	15	TRBD2	CASSSGGGSYNEQFF	TGTGCCAGCAGCTCCGGAGGCGGGAGTTACAATGAGCAGTTCTTC
.	TRBV12-3/TRBV12-4	TRBJ1-5	14	.	CASSLRGGAQPQHF	TGTGCCAGCAGTTTAAGGGGTGGGGCGCAGCCCCAGCATTTT
.	TRBV5-4	TRBJ1-2	15	.	CASSFGGTSNYGYTF	TGTGCCAGCAGCTTCGGCGGTACTTCTAACTATGGCTACACCTTC
many	TRBV12-5	TRBJ1-2	17	.	CASGLPSLGWNLHGYTF	TGTGCTAGTGGTTTGCCCTCCCTCGGATGGAATCTGCATGGCTACACCTTC
.	TRBV12-3/TRBV12-4	TRBJ1-1	12	TRBD1	CATQGARDEAFF	TGTGCCACACAGGGGGCACGGGATGAAGCTTTCTTT
.	TRBV5-1	TRBJ1-1	15	TRBD1	CARSVRQGARTEAFF	TGCGCCAGAAGCGTGCGACAGGGGGCGCGAACTGAAGCTTTCTTT
.	TRBV6-1	TRBJ2-7	12	.	CASSETRVKQYF	TGTGCCAGCAGTGAAACGAGGGTTAAGCAGTACTTC
many	TRBV6-5	TRBJ1-4	15	TRBD1	CASSFRQGGNEKLFF	TGTGCCAGCAGTTTCCGACAGGGGGGTAATGAAAAACTGTTTTTT
many	TRBV3-1	TRBJ2-1	15	.	CASSQDPGAHNEQFF	TGTGCCAGCAGCCAAGACCCAGGCGCCCACAATGAGCAGTTCTTC
many	TRBV6-1	TRBJ1-5	15	.	CASSESRGSNQPQHF	TGTGCCAGCAGTGAATCTAGGGGGAGCAATCAGCCCCAGCATTTT
many	TRBV29-1	TRBJ1-5	14	.	CSVEVTGSNQPQHF	TGCAGCGTTGAGGTCACGGGAAGCAATCAGCCCCAGCATTTT
.	TRBV11-3	TRBJ1-2	11	.	CATSTYDGYTF	TGTGCCACATCGACATATGATGGCTACACCTTC
.	TRBV4-1	TRBJ2-1	20	TRBD2	CASSQVPGTSGGASIYEQFF	TGCGCCAGCAGCCAAGTTCCAGGGACTAGCGGGGGGGCCTCTATATATGAGCAGTTCTTC
few	TRBV27	TRBJ2-2	15	TRBD1	CASRVDRVGPGELFF	TGTGCCAGCAGGGTAGACAGGGTTGGACCCGGGGAGCTGTTTTTT
.	TRBV24-1	TRBJ2-3	14	.	CATSDLTFTDTQYF	TGTGCCACCAGTGACCTGACATTCACAGATACGCAGTATTTT
.	TRBV9	TRBJ1-1	17	.	CASSTRTDRPENTEAFF	TGTGCCAGCAGCACTCGGACAGACCGTCCGGAGAACACTGAAGCTTTCTTT
few	TRBV20-1	TRBJ2-7	14	TRBD1	CSARGTGDHYEQYF	TGCAGTGCTAGAGGGACAGGGGACCACTACGAGCAGTACTTC
.	TRBV12-3/TRBV12-4	TRBJ2-3	18	TRBD2	CASSLSGINGGHTDTQYF	TGTGCCAGCAGCCTTAGCGGGATAAACGGGGGCCACACAGATACGCAGTATTTT
.	TRBV7-9	TRBJ2-3	13	TRBD2	CASSTTSGGTQYF	TGTGCCAGCAGCACCACCAGCGGGGGTACGCAGTATTTT
few	TRBV28	TRBJ2-1	12	.	CASYRIYNEQFF	TGTGCCAGTTACCGAATTTACAATGAGCAGTTCTTC
few	TRBV20-1	TRBJ1-5	14	.	CSARQGYSNQPQHF	TGCAGTGCCCGTCAGGGCTATAGCAATCAGCCCCAGCATTTT
.	TRBV6-2/TRBV6-3	TRBJ2-3	14	TRBD1	CASRRSGGRDTQYF	TGTGCCAGCAGGCGGTCAGGGGGAAGAGATACGCAGTATTTT
.	TRBV27	TRBJ1-6	15	.	CASSFAGFYNSPLHF	TGTGCCAGCAGTTTCGCAGGTTTCTATAATTCACCCCTCCACTTT